A selection of T cell receptor beta chains follows, all from one sample in a study of cytomegalovirus exposure and HLA in healthy donors. Data came from immunoSEQ multiplex PCR; TCRdb stores just in-frame clones and leaves some out. This sample has some 170,000 clones, with about 85% found just once. The sample was PBMCs. These receptors were collected from a man aged 30 to 45 in good health and CMV-seropositive. The CDR3 runs from the conserved cysteine through the conserved F or W. The D gene is left open where the match is weak. Only some rows state a clone size, as once, few, many or a class for expanded clones.

J gene: TRBJ2-1
V gene: TRBV19
clone size: -
D gene: TRBD2
CDR3 DNA: TGTGCCAGTAGTTACCGACTAGCGGGGGTCTACAATGAGCAGTTCTTC
CDR3 protein: CASSYRLAGVYNEQFF

J gene: TRBJ1-2
V gene: TRBV7-9
clone size: once
D gene: TRBD1
CDR3 DNA: TGTGCCAGCCTGGACAGGGAATTCTTCTATGGCTACACCTTC
CDR3 protein: CASLDREFFYGYTF

J gene: TRBJ2-7
V gene: TRBV27
clone size: -
D gene: TRBD2
CDR3 DNA: TGTGCCAGCAGTCCGAGCGGGGGCTACCCTACCTCCTACGAGCAGTACTTC
CDR3 protein: CASSPSGGYPTSYEQYF

J gene: TRBJ1-6
V gene: TRBV6-6
clone size: -
D gene: -
CDR3 DNA: TGTGCCAGCAGCCCCGGGGGGGCCTATAATTCACCCCTCCACTTT
CDR3 protein: CASSPGGAYNSPLHF

J gene: TRBJ2-7
V gene: TRBV30
clone size: once
D gene: -
CDR3 DNA: TGTGCCTGGAGTTTGGGGCCCTCCTACGAGCAGTACTTC
CDR3 protein: CAWSLGPSYEQYF

J gene: TRBJ2-7
V gene: TRBV30
clone size: -
D gene: TRBD1
CDR3 DNA: TGTGCCTGGAGCCGACAGGGCTACGAGCAGTACTTC
CDR3 protein: CAWSRQGYEQYF

J gene: TRBJ2-7
V gene: TRBV19
clone size: -
D gene: -
CDR3 DNA: TGTGCCAGTAGTACCAACGGGTACGAGCAGTACTTC
CDR3 protein: CASSTNGYEQYF

J gene: TRBJ1-2
V gene: TRBV14
clone size: once
D gene: -
CDR3 DNA: TGTGCCAGCAGCCAAGGAGGATTACCCTATGGCTACACCTTC
CDR3 protein: CASSQGGLPYGYTF

J gene: TRBJ2-3
V gene: TRBV7-9
clone size: -
D gene: TRBD2
CDR3 DNA: TGTGCCAGCAGAAACCCGGGACTAGCGGGGGTGAGGACAGATACGCAGTATTTT
CDR3 protein: CASRNPGLAGVRTDTQYF

J gene: TRBJ2-7
V gene: TRBV6-5
clone size: medium-sized
D gene: -
CDR3 DNA: TGTGCCAGCAGTCCCTCCACCGGGACAACCTACGAGCAGTACTTC
CDR3 protein: CASSPSTGTTYEQYF

J gene: TRBJ1-1
V gene: TRBV18
clone size: -
D gene: TRBD1
CDR3 DNA: TGTGCCAGCTCACTTGACAGGGGCACTGAAGCTTTCTTT
CDR3 protein: CASSLDRGTEAFF

J gene: TRBJ1-2
V gene: TRBV4-1
clone size: -
D gene: TRBD1
CDR3 DNA: TGCGCCAGCAGCCAGAGACAGGGGCAAAACTATGGCTACACCTTC
CDR3 protein: CASSQRQGQNYGYTF

J gene: TRBJ2-2
V gene: TRBV5-6
clone size: -
D gene: TRBD2
CDR3 DNA: TGTGCCAGCAGCTTGACCGGGGGGGCATACACCGGGGAGCTGTTTTTT
CDR3 protein: CASSLTGGAYTGELFF

J gene: TRBJ1-2
V gene: TRBV6-6
clone size: -
D gene: TRBD1
CDR3 DNA: TGTGCCAGCAGCCAAACCGGGACAGGAAACTATGGCTACACCTTC
CDR3 protein: CASSQTGTGNYGYTF

J gene: TRBJ1-5
V gene: TRBV6-1
clone size: once
D gene: TRBD1
CDR3 DNA: TGTGCCAGCAGTGATCCCGACAGGGCCAGGATTAATCAGCCCCAGCATTTT
CDR3 protein: CASSDPDRARINQPQHF

J gene: TRBJ1-5
V gene: TRBV9
clone size: -
D gene: -
CDR3 DNA: TGTGCCAGCAGCAGGGGTTATCAGCCCCAGCATTTT
CDR3 protein: CASSRGYQPQHF

J gene: TRBJ1-5
V gene: TRBV6-6
clone size: -
D gene: TRBD1
CDR3 DNA: TGTGCCAGCAGTTCCTGGACAGGCTACAATCAGCCCCAGCATTTT
CDR3 protein: CASSSWTGYNQPQHF

J gene: TRBJ2-3
V gene: TRBV5-4
clone size: few
D gene: TRBD2
CDR3 DNA: TGTGCCAGCAGCTTGGCGGGGGGGAGGTCAGATACGCAGTATTTT
CDR3 protein: CASSLAGGRSDTQYF

J gene: TRBJ1-1
V gene: TRBV4-2
clone size: -
D gene: -
CDR3 DNA: TGTGCCAGCAGCCAAGATTGGGGGGATACTGAAGCTTTCTTT
CDR3 protein: CASSQDWGDTEAFF

J gene: TRBJ2-1
V gene: TRBV27
clone size: -
D gene: TRBD1
CDR3 DNA: TGTGCCAGCAGTTTTAGGGGGTCAGGGGGAAGCAATGAGCAGTTCTTC
CDR3 protein: CASSFRGSGGSNEQFF

J gene: TRBJ2-3
V gene: TRBV6-6
clone size: -
D gene: -
CDR3 DNA: TGTGCCAGCAGTTACCGGGGGACAGATACGCAGTATTTT
CDR3 protein: CASSYRGTDTQYF

J gene: TRBJ2-5
V gene: TRBV7-9
clone size: -
D gene: -
CDR3 DNA: TGTGCCTCCCAGGGGGGTCAAGAGACCCAGTACTTC
CDR3 protein: CASQGGQETQYF

J gene: TRBJ2-7
V gene: TRBV2
clone size: few
D gene: TRBD2
CDR3 DNA: TGTGCCAGCAGGTCTCCTAGCGGGGGGGCCCAGTACGAGCAGTACTTC
CDR3 protein: CASRSPSGGAQYEQYF

J gene: TRBJ1-5
V gene: TRBV7-2
clone size: -
D gene: -
CDR3 DNA: TGTGCCAGCAGCTTAGTCGGAGGGTGGGGACTCGGGGATCAGCCCCAGCATTTT
CDR3 protein: CASSLVGGWGLGDQPQHF

J gene: TRBJ2-5
V gene: TRBV19
clone size: -
D gene: TRBD2
CDR3 DNA: TGTGCCAGTAGTATACAATCTAGCGGGGGGGCCGGAGAGACCCAGTACTTC
CDR3 protein: CASSIQSSGGAGETQYF

J gene: TRBJ1-6
V gene: TRBV6-5
clone size: -
D gene: -
CDR3 DNA: TGTGCCAGCAGTTACTCAGCCAGGGTAGGGTCACCCCTCCACTTT
CDR3 protein: CASSYSARVGSPLHF

J gene: TRBJ2-3
V gene: TRBV7-8
clone size: -
D gene: -
CDR3 DNA: TGTGCCAGCAGCAGCCGCCCCCGTACTAGCACAGATACGCAGTATTTT
CDR3 protein: CASSSRPRTSTDTQYF

J gene: TRBJ1-1
V gene: TRBV18
clone size: few
D gene: TRBD1
CDR3 DNA: TGTGCCAGCTCACCAACGACAGGGGTCACTGAAGCTTTCTTT
CDR3 protein: CASSPTTGVTEAFF

J gene: TRBJ1-1
V gene: TRBV6-1
clone size: -
D gene: TRBD1
CDR3 DNA: TGTGCCAGCAGTGCCCCGGGACAGGGGTTGGACACTGAAGCTTTCTTT
CDR3 protein: CASSAPGQGLDTEAFF

J gene: TRBJ2-1
V gene: TRBV4-1
clone size: -
D gene: TRBD2
CDR3 DNA: TGCGCCAGCAGCCAAGATAAAAGGACGGGGGGGCCTTACAATGAGCAGTTCTTC
CDR3 protein: CASSQDKRTGGPYNEQFF